This T cell receptor beta chain stems from a study of identical twins. General study points: Rather than following the same donors, the conclusions depended on cross-sectional statistical analysis. Memory repertoires lacked the insertion deficit that abundant cord blood beta clonotypes showed. Beta out-of-frame sequences showed weaker excess sharing between twins.

TCRdb passed the 5' RACE reads through MiXCR, listing each CDR3 protein once. The sample contains 250,000 to 300,000 distinct CDR3 sequences, 6.5% to 9.5% of which appear only once. This CDR3 comprises 15 residues. Germline V gene lookup returns CDR1 LGHNA and CDR2 YSLEER. V was pared by 2 bases and J by 4 bases, with 11 bases between. This clonotype has ten or more counts. Its antigen is as yet unknown. These sequences were also reported in another study, on yellow fever vaccine responses in identical twins. That work states: The authors reported partly convergent, partly personalized vaccine responses in identical twins.

The source is a woman under 30 in good health. The chain couples TRBV4-3 to TRBJ2-2; D may be TRBD1 (6 bases). Input material: CD8+ T cells sorted from blood. In nucleotides, the CDR3 is TGCGCCAGCAGCCAAAAGACAGGCCCCACCGGGGAGCTGTTTTTT. Translated: CASSQKTGPTGELFF.